A selection of T cell receptor beta chains follows, all from one sample in a study of radiotherapy plus CTLA-4 blockade in lung cancer. Produced via immunoSEQ multiplex PCR; TCRdb's table is partial and in-frame only. This table holds over 80,000 clones, around four fifths found once. Sequencing used peripheral blood, obtained from a patient treated with radiotherapy plus ipilimumab. The receptors come from a human donor with non-small cell lung cancer who had stable disease on radiotherapy plus ipilimumab. Both conserved end residues are part of each CDR3. Fields, in order: clone size, D gene, V gene, J gene, CDR3 protein, CDR3 DNA. The D gene is left open where the match is weak. Not every row has a clone size; where given, it reads once, few, many or a size class.

>NA|TRBD2|TRBV10-3|TRBJ2-3
CAISASGGPDTQYF
TGTGCCATCAGTGCCTCGGGAGGGCCAGATACGCAGTATTTT
>NA|TRBD2|TRBV4-1|TRBJ2-1
CASSPSLGGWDDEQFF
TGCGCCAGCAGCCCTTCACTGGGGGGGTGGGACGATGAGCAGTTCTTC
>NA|NA|TRBV9|TRBJ2-3
CASSGNMGSTDTQYF
TGTGCCAGCAGCGGCAATATGGGGAGCACAGATACGCAGTATTTT
>NA|TRBD1|TRBV6-5|TRBJ1-5
CASFPGTGNQPQHF
TGTGCCAGCTTTCCAGGGACAGGCAATCAGCCCCAGCATTTT
>NA|TRBD1|TRBV23-1|TRBJ1-1
CASSQSRVAGGTEAFF
TGCGCCAGCAGTCAATCGAGGGTGGCAGGGGGAACTGAAGCTTTCTTT
>few|NA|TRBV7-9|TRBJ1-3
CASSPRVAGNTIYF
TGTGCCAGCAGCCCCAGGGTAGCCGGAAACACCATATATTTT
>NA|NA|TRBV6-6|TRBJ2-7
CASSTMTATYEQYF
TGTGCCAGCAGCACCATGACGGCCACCTACGAGCAGTACTTC
>few|TRBD1|TRBV6-6|TRBJ2-7
CASSPGQALEQYF
TGTGCCAGCAGTCCGGGACAGGCCCTGGAGCAGTACTTC
>NA|NA|TRBV4-2|TRBJ2-6
CASSQDVGVWANVLTF
TGTGCCAGCAGCCAAGATGTGGGCGTCTGGGCCAACGTCCTGACTTTC
>NA|NA|TRBV30|TRBJ1-5
CAWSGHLNQPQHF
TGTGCCTGGAGTGGACACCTAAATCAGCCCCAGCATTTT
>NA|TRBD2|TRBV29-1|TRBJ2-5
CSVDPSGGAFPETQYF
TGCAGCGTTGACCCTAGCGGGGGGGCCTTTCCAGAGACCCAGTACTTC
>NA|TRBD1|TRBV7-6|TRBJ2-3
CASSLLVQQGAGTDTQYF
TGTGCCAGCAGCTTATTAGTACAACAGGGGGCCGGCACAGATACGCAGTATTTT
>NA|NA|TRBV11-2|TRBJ1-1
CASSLSPGGGTEAFF
TGTGCCAGCAGCCTATCCCCGGGGGGCGGAACTGAAGCTTTCTTT
>NA|NA|TRBV7-3|TRBJ2-2
CASSLSALSGIGELFF
TGTGCCAGCAGCTTATCAGCACTCAGTGGGATCGGGGAGCTGTTTTTT
>NA|NA|TRBV9|TRBJ2-1
CASSDGTLYNEQFF
TGTGCCAGCAGCGACGGGACTCTTTACAATGAGCAGTTCTTC
>NA|NA|TRBV7-9|TRBJ2-3
CASSLFGGRSASTDTQYF
TGTGCCAGCAGCTTATTCGGGGGCAGAAGTGCTAGCACAGATACGCAGTATTTT
>NA|NA|TRBV20-1|TRBJ2-1
CSARDPQGAFF
TGCAGTGCTAGAGATCCCCAGGGTGCCTTCTTC
>few|NA|TRBV28|TRBJ1-4
CASGRSGANEKLFF
TGTGCCAGCGGCCGGTCGGGAGCTAATGAAAAACTGTTTTTT